This T cell receptor (beta chain) was retrieved from a study of regulatory T cells in long-lasting Graves disease. Study overall: Graves' patients (newly diagnosed) had been on antithyroid drugs under 3 months. Study conclusions and caveats: Favored gene segments in persistent disease were TRBV28, TRBJ1-2 and TRBJ2-5.

The length of the CDR3 is 17 residues. V shed 2 bases and J shed 7 bases, with 18 bases lying between them. Germline CDR1 KGHSH, CDR2 LQKENI. The sample's time point: newly diagnosed GD, antithyroid drugs for less than 3 months. PBMC-derived RNA was used for the TCR library. A word on this clonotype: Antigen: not known.

Building of the TCR beta libraries involved iRepertoire HTBI primers and Arm-PCR of CDR3 regions. Via MiXCR, TCRdb re-called the multiplex PCR reads, giving one row per CDR3 protein. The sample carries approximately 400,000 distinct CDR3 sequences, about 15% recorded once. This sample also appeared in a second study, on T cells in Graves' hyperthyroidism and ophthalmopathy.

The chain recombines TRBV18 with TRBJ1-6; D uncertain. Specimen: peripheral blood mononuclear cells (PBMCs), collected at new diagnosis, from a patient treated with antithyroid drugs. The origin of this receptor is a woman between 25 and 40 years old with Graves disease. The CDR3 loop is CASSPYIRRSGNSPLHF. CDR3 in DNA: TGTGCCAGCTCACCATACATCAGGCGGTCGGGCAATTCACCCCTCCACTTT. The full variable domain, rest sourced from reference TRBV18 and TRBJ1-6, is NAGVMQNPRHLVRRRGQEARLRCSPMKGHSHVYWYRQLPEEGLKFMVYLQKENIIDESGMPKERFSAEFPKEGPSILRIQQVVRGDSAAYFCASSPYIRRSGNSPLHFGNGTRLTVT.